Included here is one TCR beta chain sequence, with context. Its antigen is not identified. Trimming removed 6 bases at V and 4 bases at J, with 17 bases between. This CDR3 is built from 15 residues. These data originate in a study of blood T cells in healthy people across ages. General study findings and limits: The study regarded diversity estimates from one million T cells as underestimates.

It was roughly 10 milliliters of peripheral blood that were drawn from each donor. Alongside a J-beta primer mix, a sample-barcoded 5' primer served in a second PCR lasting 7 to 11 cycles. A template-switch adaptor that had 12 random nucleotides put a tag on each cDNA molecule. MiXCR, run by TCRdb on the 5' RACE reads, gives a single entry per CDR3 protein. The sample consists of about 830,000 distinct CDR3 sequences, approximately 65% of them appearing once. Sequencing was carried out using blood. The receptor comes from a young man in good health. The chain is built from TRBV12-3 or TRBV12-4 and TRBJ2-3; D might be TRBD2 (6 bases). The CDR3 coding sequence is TGTGCCAGCAGCTTGGGCGGGGTGGGCGCAGATACGCAGTATTTT. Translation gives CASSLGGVGADTQYF.